This passage covers 30 T cell receptor beta chains from one sample sequenced in a study of post-analysis software for immune sequencing data. What these receptors recognize is not known. Study results and limitations: In patients, TRBV5-6, TRBV5-1 and TRBV20-1 belonged to roughly five TRBV segments found more frequently than in controls.

The TCR beta cDNA libraries contained unique molecular identifiers. TCRdb processed the PCR reads anew with MiXCR; each CDR3 protein has one entry. The repertoire has 700,000 to 900,000 distinct CDR3 sequences, 46% of them found once; the top ten carry roughly 4.9%. Material: blood. The receptors come from a girl aged 5 to 17 with multiple sclerosis.

This clonotype occurred a few times. This chain joins TRBV20-1 and TRBJ1-2; D is undetermined. The V and J ends lost 8 bases and 4 bases respectively, with 17 bases between them. Germline V gene lookup returns CDR1 DFQATT and CDR2 SNEGSKA (reference sequence). The CDR3 runs 13 residues. In DNA form, the CDR3 reads TGCAGTTCCTCCAAGCAGAACCTCTATGGCTACACCTTC. It yields the protein CSSSKQNLYGYTF.

The chain recombines TRBV15 with TRBJ2-7, with a possible D match to TRBD1 (6 bases). Trimming removed 1 base at V and 6 bases at J, with 10 bases between. Per the germline V gene, CDR1 is LNHNV and CDR2 is YYDKDF (reference sequence). This CDR3 comprises 13 residues. The CDR3 here is CATSRAQGREQYF. CDR3 nucleotides: TGTGCCACCAGCAGAGCACAGGGTCGCGAGCAGTACTTC. The variable domain in full, with the rest retrieved from reference TRBV15 and TRBJ2-7, is DAMVIQNPRYQVTQFGKPVTLSCSQTLNHNVMYWYQQKSSQAPKLLFHYYDKDFNNEADTPDNFQSRRPNTSFCFLDIRSPGLGDTAMYLCATSRAQGREQYFGPGTRLTVT.

This sequence joins TRBV28 and TRBJ2-5; 8 nucleotides line up with TRBD1. The CDR3 has 18 residues. The V and J ends lost 4 bases and 5 bases, in that order; junction bases with no gene match: 18. Germline V gene sequence: CDR1 MDHEN, CDR2 SYDVKM. DNA of the CDR3: TGTGCCAGCAGTTCACTCTCGGGACAGGTCAACCAGCGCGAGACCCAGTACTTC. It specifies CASSSLSGQVNQRETQYF.

This clonotype turned up a few times. The genes are TRBV20-1 and TRBJ2-7; D is perhaps TRBD2 (6 bases). The germline V gene has CDR1 DFQATT and CDR2 SNEGSKA (reference sequence). The CDR3 totals 14 residues. Trimming cost V 1 base and J 5 bases, with 15 bases left between them. The CDR3 DNA sequence: TGCAGTGCTAGAGGCGCGGGAAGTTACCACGAGCAGTACTTC. It is translated as CSARGAGSYHEQYF.

J is TRBJ2-7 and V is TRBV20-1; tentative D call: TRBD2 (6 bases). V shed 2 bases and J shed 3 bases, with 14 bases lying between them. The CDR3 extends over 14 amino acids. Germline-derived CDR1 and CDR2 are DFQATT and SNEGSKA (reference sequence). CDR3: CSARPNRDFYEQYF. The CDR3 nucleotides read TGCAGTGCTAGACCGAATCGGGACTTCTACGAGCAGTACTTC.

This clonotype was counted a few times. This sequence joins TRBV4-1 and TRBJ2-1; D perhaps matches TRBD2 (6 bases). Trimming removed 4 bases at V and 8 bases at J, with 21 bases between. This CDR3 is built from 16 residues. Germline values: CDR1 MGHRA, CDR2 YSYEKL. CDR3 protein: CASSPAGRSRRYEQFF. In nucleotides, the CDR3 is TGCGCCAGCAGCCCCGCAGGGAGGTCACGGAGGTATGAGCAGTTCTTC.

The chain carries TRBV9 and TRBJ2-7; D may match TRBD1 or TRBD2 (5 bases each). V was trimmed by 0 bases and J by 5 bases, leaving 15 bases between them. Looked up from germline, CDR1 is SGDLS and CDR2 is YYNGEE. The CDR3 spans 15 residues. Here the CDR3 reads CASSVGAGPGDEQYF. The DNA of the CDR3 is TGTGCCAGCAGCGTAGGGGCAGGGCCCGGGGACGAGCAGTACTTC.

The rearrangement uses TRBV29-1 and TRBJ1-2; 7 bases are a match to TRBD1. The CDR3 has 11 amino acids. The germline CDR1 and CDR2 sequences are SQVTM and ANQGSEA. The J segment lost 8 bases and the V segment lost 7 bases, leaving 7 bases of the junction unmatched. CDR3 protein: CSAWTGRGYTF. The CDR3 DNA reads TGCAGCGCCTGGACAGGCCGCGGCTACACCTTC.

The chain links TRBV4-3 to TRBJ1-1; D not certain. Trimming stripped 0 bases from V and 5 bases from J, with 13 bases between. Germline V CDR1 and CDR2: LGHNA, YSLEER. CDR3 size: 15 residues. CDR3 in amino acids: CASSQDKVWSTEAFF. The CDR3 nucleotides are TGCGCCAGCAGCCAAGATAAGGTTTGGAGTACTGAAGCTTTCTTT.

This clonotype has a handful of counts. J is TRBJ1-2 and V is TRBV4-3; D remains unclear. The CDR3 length is 13 residues. Germline loops: CDR1 LGHNA, CDR2 YSLEER. With 2 bases removed from V and 8 bases from J, the gap between germline ends came to 12 bases. CDR3 region: CASSQKRREGYTF. In DNA form, the CDR3 reads TGCGCCAGCAGCCAAAAAAGGCGTGAGGGCTACACCTTC.

This clonotype showed up just a few times. The rearrangement links TRBV10-3 to TRBJ2-3; TRBD1 is a possible D gene (8 bases). This CDR3 spans 15 amino acids. Germline CDR1 is ENHRY and CDR2 is SYGVKD. V dropped 5 bases and J dropped 3 bases, with 15 bases sitting between them. The CDR3 here is CAISSGTGNTDTQYF. The CDR3 DNA reads TGTGCCATCAGTAGCGGGACAGGTAATACAGATACGCAGTATTTT.

This clonotype was recorded a few times. The chain combines TRBV11-2 with TRBJ2-1; D is perhaps TRBD1 or TRBD2 (5 bases each). The CDR3 loop spans 16 amino acids. From germline, CDR1 is SGHAT and CDR2 FQNNGV. V was trimmed by 6 bases and J by 3 bases, leaving 18 bases between them. The CDR3 region has the DNA TGTGCCAGCAGTGGCTCCGGGACGAGCGGCTACAATGAGCAGTTCTTC. Its translation: CASSGSGTSGYNEQFF.

The table lists this clonotype with a few counts. This sequence joins TRBV5-1 and TRBJ1-1; 7 bases are a match to TRBD1. The CDR3 totals 17 residues. Per germline, CDR1 SGHRS and CDR2 YFSETQ. V lost 4 bases, J lost 0 bases, and 12 bases stayed unmatched. CDR3 bases: TGCGCCAGCAGCGCCGGGGGACAGACCTTTATGAACACTGAAGCTTTCTTT. It yields the protein CASSAGGQTFMNTEAFF.

The rearrangement uses TRBV5-1 and TRBJ2-7; D unclear. Trimming cost V 0 bases and J 3 bases, with 13 bases left between them. From germline, CDR1 is SGHRS and CDR2 YFSETQ. The CDR3 consists of 15 residues. DNA for the CDR3: TGCGCCAGCAGCTTGGTCGCAGGAGAGCGCTACGAGCAGTACTTC. This gives the protein CASSLVAGERYEQYF.

This clonotype was counted between two and nine times. One junction end does not reproduce the germline sequence, and a read error may be involved. The V call is TRBV7-3, the J call TRBJ2-1; D possibly corresponds to TRBD2 (7 bases). Germline-derived CDR1 and CDR2 are SGHTA and FQGTGA. The CDR3 totals 15 residues. The CDR3 reads CASSEGGVSYNEQFF. The DNA for the CDR3 is TGCGCCAGCAGTGAAGGGGGGGTCTCCTACAATGAGCAGTTCTTC.

This CDR3 reads CASSYSNLAGGETQYF. CDR3 DNA sequence: TGTGCCAGCAGTTACTCTAATCTAGCGGGAGGAGAGACCCAGTACTTC. This chain connects TRBV6-5 to TRBJ2-5; 11 bases are shared with TRBD2. The J segment lost 4 bases and the V segment lost 0 bases, leaving 4 bases of the junction unmatched. CDR1 MNHEY and CDR2 SVGAGI come from the germline V gene. CDR3 size: 16 residues.

This clonotype was seen more than once but under ten times. The V call is TRBV10-3, the J call TRBJ2-1, with D perhaps TRBD1 or TRBD2 (7 bases each). CDR3 length: 14 residues. V lost 8 bases, J lost 8 bases, and 19 bases lay in between. The germline gives CDR1 ENHRY, CDR2 SYGVKD. CDR3 sequence (DNA): TGTGCCATCCAAGGGAGGGGGCTCGGGGATGAGCAGTTCTTC. Protein product: CAIQGRGLGDEQFF.

This clonotype has a handful of counts. V and J are TRBV5-4 and TRBJ2-7; D is possibly TRBD1 (5 bases). The ends were cut back, 4 bases at V and 3 bases at J, with 11 bases in the middle. CDR1 SGHNT and CDR2 YYREEE come from the germline V gene (reference sequence). The CDR3 totals 13 residues. CDR3 protein: CASSDDSLYEQYF. CDR3 sequence (DNA): TGTGCCAGCAGCGATGACAGTCTCTACGAGCAGTACTTC.

The chain employs TRBV20-1 and TRBJ2-1, with D possibly TRBD1 on 5 matching bases. The length of the CDR3 is 11 residues. Germline V gives CDR1 DFQATT, CDR2 SNEGSKA (reference sequence). V lost 6 bases to trimming and J lost 10 bases, with 13 bases between them. The CDR3 loop is CSATAVAEQFF. CDR3 DNA: TGCAGTGCGACAGCTGTTGCAGAGCAGTTCTTC.

The chain employs TRBV11-2 and TRBJ2-1; no clear D gene. The V and J ends lost 1 base and 13 bases respectively, with 14 bases between them. The CDR3 consists of 13 residues. The germline CDR1 and CDR2 sequences are SGHAT and FQNNGV. This CDR3 reads CASSLVQFLPQFF. The CDR3 bases are TGTGCCAGCAGCTTAGTTCAGTTCCTCCCCCAGTTCTTC.

V usage is TRBV12-3 or TRBV12-4 and J usage is TRBJ1-2; D not certain. V gave up 7 bases and J gave up 4 bases, with 7 bases separating them. This CDR3 has 11 residues. CDR3 sequence reads: CASTRGYGYTF. The CDR3 nucleotides read TGTGCCAGCACCCGCGGCTATGGCTACACCTTC.

The chain uses TRBV28 and TRBJ1-1, with no clear D. V was shortened by 6 bases and J by 6 bases, with 14 bases between the two germline ends. The CDR3 runs to 13 residues. The germline CDR1 and CDR2 sequences are MDHEN and SYDVKM. CDR3 sequence: CASRPRFLAEAFF. DNA for the CDR3: TGTGCCAGCAGACCCCGGTTTCTTGCTGAAGCTTTCTTT.

The gene calls are TRBV5-6 and TRBJ1-1; D remains unclear. The V gene lost 0 bases and the J gene lost 6 bases, with 9 bases spanning the gap. The CDR3 covers 13 residues. Germline loops: CDR1 SGHDT, CDR2 YYEEEE. Here the CDR3 DNA reads TGTGCCAGCAGCTTGGGGGCGGGGTCTGAAGCTTTCTTT. Amino acid sequence: CASSLGAGSEAFF.

The CDR3 reads CASNKKARTGVFEQYF. The CDR3 DNA is TGTGCCAGCAATAAAAAGGCCCGGACAGGGGTTTTCGAGCAGTACTTC. The V and J genes are TRBV6-5 and TRBJ2-5; 9 bases line up with TRBD1. The J call may be incorrect, as the DNA end agrees better with TRBJ2-7. The germline V gene has CDR1 MNHEY and CDR2 SVGAGI. CDR3 length: 16 residues.

This clonotype has ten or more counts. The chain couples TRBV12-3 or TRBV12-4 to TRBJ2-1, with 7 bases lining up with TRBD2. CDR3 length equals 13 residues. J gave up 6 bases and V 3 bases, and 2 bases lay outside the gene matches. CDR3 nucleotides: TGTGCCAGCAGTTTGGGCGGGAGCAATGAGCAGTTCTTC. Translated: CASSLGGSNEQFF.

The CDR3 spells CASSLASVYNEQFF. The CDR3 DNA reads as TGTGCCAGCAGCTTAGCATCAGTTTACAATGAGCAGTTCTTC. The chain is built from TRBV7-8 and TRBJ2-1; unclear D gene. The CDR3 length is 14 residues. CDR1 and CDR2 (germline): SGHVS, FQNEAQ. Trimming shortened V by 0 bases and J by 4 bases, and 7 bases separated the two germline ends.

The V and J genes are TRBV9 and TRBJ2-3, with D perhaps matching TRBD2 (7 bases). Germline values: CDR1 SGDLS, CDR2 YYNGEE. The CDR3 sequence is 15 residues long. With 0 bases removed from V and 5 bases from J, the gap between germline ends came to 13 bases. CDR3 coding DNA: TGTGCCAGCAGCGTAGAGGGGGGGCCGGGAGATACGCAGTATTTT. Its translation is CASSVEGGPGDTQYF.

This sequence joins TRBV4-1 and TRBJ2-7; D perhaps matches TRBD2 (6 bases). V lost 4 bases and J lost 0, with 10 bases in between. CDR1 is MGHRA and CDR2 is YSYEKL in the germline V gene. The CDR3 has 14 amino acids. CDR3 in DNA: TGCGCCAGCAGCCTACAGACTAGCTCCTACGAGCAGTACTTC. Protein sequence: CASSLQTSSYEQYF.

The chain uses TRBV9 and TRBJ1-6, with 12 bases fitting TRBD1. This CDR3 region has 19 residues. Germline trimming cut 0 bases from V and 7 bases from J; bases unmatched to any gene: 11. CDR1 and CDR2 from the germline V gene are SGDLS and YYNGEE. The CDR3 DNA follows: TGTGCCAGCAGCGTAGTTTTCGGGACAGGGGGCCACAGGAATTCACCCCTCCACTTT. This encodes CASSVVFGTGGHRNSPLHF.

This clonotype occurred once. The chain has TRBV2 and TRBJ2-3; either TRBD1 or TRBD2 may fit D (5 bases each). There are 12 residues in the CDR3. V dropped 6 bases and J dropped 4 bases, with 8 bases sitting between them. CDR1 is SNHLY, CDR2 FYNNEI, per germline. CDR3 amino acids: CASRGRSDTQYF. In nucleotides, the CDR3 is TGTGCCAGCAGGGGACGGTCAGATACGCAGTATTTT.